One sample yielded the 23 T cell receptor beta chains listed below, sequenced in a study of control samples from healthy donors and cancer patients. Only in-frame clones appear in the TCRdb table, and some are missing; sequencing was by immunoSEQ multiplex PCR. The data hold about 89,000 clones, with roughly 86% observed a single time. The source material was blood. All receptors come from a man between 25 and 39 years old in good health.

V is TRBV18 and J is TRBJ2-1, with D possibly being TRBD1 or TRBD2 (5 bases each). The V and J ends lost 3 bases and 0 bases respectively, with 9 bases between them. Germline V gene sequence: CDR1 KGHSH, CDR2 LQKENI. The CDR3 has 15 residues. This chain's CDR3 is CASSPWGSSYNEQFF. The CDR3 nucleotides are TGTGCCAGCTCACCGTGGGGGAGCTCCTACAATGAGCAGTTCTTC.

This chain's CDR3 is CASRHTGIAGNTIYF. CDR3 nucleotides: TGTGCCAGCAGACACACAGGGATTGCCGGAAACACCATATATTTT. The chain couples TRBV6-5 to TRBJ1-3; TRBD1 is a possible D gene (6 bases). Trimming took off 6 bases at V and 4 bases at J, with 16 bases between the two ends. The CDR3 covers 15 residues. Germline values: CDR1 MNHEY, CDR2 SVGAGI.

The V and J genes are TRBV6-4 and TRBJ2-1; D possibly uses TRBD1 or TRBD2 (5 bases each). Per the germline V gene, CDR1 is MRHNA and CDR2 is SNTAGT. This CDR3 is built from 13 residues. Trimming shortened V by 3 bases and J by 6 bases, and 9 bases separated the two germline ends. The CDR3 bases are TGTGCCAGCAGTGATCGGGACGCCAATGAGCAGTTCTTC. Translation: CASSDRDANEQFF.

This chain links TRBV4-2 with TRBJ1-3, with TRBD1 matching over 7 bases. J lost 0 bases, V lost 4 bases, and 6 bases had no gene match. CDR1 is LGHNA, CDR2 YNFKEQ, per germline. The CDR3 spans 16 residues. This CDR3 reads CASSPGQASSGNTIYF. The CDR3 DNA follows: TGTGCCAGCAGCCCCGGACAGGCGAGCTCTGGAAACACCATATATTTT.

The chain has TRBV5-1 and TRBJ2-7; D remains unclear. The CDR3 sequence is 12 residues long. Trimming removed 1 base from V and 3 bases from J, with 5 bases in between. Germline CDR1 SGHRS, CDR2 YFSETQ. CDR3 nucleotides: TGCGCCAGCAGCTTGAAGGGCTACGAGCAGTACTTC. It specifies CASSLKGYEQYF.

This chain joins TRBV19 and TRBJ2-7; D remains ambiguous. Germline CDR1 and CDR2: LNHDA and SQIVND (reference sequence). This CDR3 is built from 13 residues. V was clipped by 3 bases and J by 2 bases, with 8 bases between them. CDR3 in DNA: TGTGCCAGTAGTATTGGCGGAACCTACGAGCAGTACTTC. Translated: CASSIGGTYEQYF.

The chain combines TRBV3-1 (or the pseudogene TRBV3-2) with TRBJ1-6; no clear D. The CDR3 has 14 amino acids. CDR1 and CDR2 from the germline V gene are LGHDT and YNNKEL (reference sequence). The ends were cut back, 0 bases at V and 6 bases at J, with 6 bases in the middle. The CDR3 bases are TGTGCCAGCAGCCAAGAGGGCTCTAATTCACCCCTCCACTTT. Translating gives CASSQEGSNSPLHF.

J is TRBJ2-3 and V is TRBV7-2; D is ambiguous. V lost 4 bases and J lost 4, with 21 bases in between. CDR1 is SGHTA, CDR2 FQGNSA, per germline. CDR3 size: 17 residues. CDR3 sequence: CASSSRFKFPSPDTQYF. DNA of the CDR3: TGTGCCAGCAGCTCCCGGTTTAAGTTCCCTTCCCCAGATACGCAGTATTTT.

This chain links TRBV7-9 with TRBJ1-2; the match to TRBD1 covers 11 bases. V trimming: 7 bases; J trimming: 9 bases; junction bases outside the gene matches: 10. The germline gives CDR1 SEHNR, CDR2 FQNEAQ (reference sequence). The CDR3 covers 14 residues. In DNA, the CDR3 is TGTGCCAGCAAATCGGGACAGGGGGACGTTAGCTACACCTTC. The encoded protein is CASKSGQGDVSYTF.

This chain links TRBV3-1 (or the pseudogene TRBV3-2) with TRBJ2-4, with 7 positions matching TRBD2. Germline values: CDR1 LGHDT, CDR2 YNNKEL (reference sequence). V dropped 0 bases and J dropped 5; count of bases not matched to a gene: 7. CDR3 length equals 16 residues. CDR3 in amino acids: CASSQDRSLAENIQYF. CDR3 bases: TGTGCCAGCAGCCAAGATCGGAGTCTAGCGGAAAACATTCAGTACTTC.

The chain is built from TRBV7-2 and TRBJ2-5, with D unclear. The V end lost 2 bases, the J end lost 5 bases, and 18 bases lay between the germline ends. The CDR3 contains 16 residues. Germline V gene sequence: CDR1 SGHTA, CDR2 FQGNSA. CDR3 nucleotides: TGTGCCAGCAGCTTAAGTCCGGCAGTTGGATGGGAGACCCAGTACTTC. The encoded protein is CASSLSPAVGWETQYF.

The chain uses TRBV24-1 and TRBJ2-5, with no clear D. In germline, CDR1 is KGHDR, CDR2 SFDVKD. The CDR3 has 15 residues. Trimming shortened V by 0 bases and J by 3 bases, and 10 bases separated the two germline ends. This chain's CDR3 is CATSDLQRNKETQYF. The CDR3 DNA sequence: TGTGCCACCAGTGATTTGCAGAGAAACAAAGAGACCCAGTACTTC.

This CDR3 reads CASSLAGARTQYF. In nucleotides, the CDR3 is TGTGCCAGCAGCTTAGCGGGGGCCCGGACCCAGTACTTC. V and J are TRBV7-8 and TRBJ2-5; perhaps TRBD1 as D (6 bases). The CDR3 is 13 residues long. Germline lookup yields CDR1 SGHVS and CDR2 FQNEAQ. Trimming pared 0 bases from V and 7 bases from J, leaving 9 bases between.

This clone was seen only a few times. The J gene is TRBJ1-2, the V gene TRBV25-1; perhaps TRBD1 as D (5 bases). Germline loops: CDR1 MGHDK, CDR2 SYGVNS. Trimming cost V 6 bases and J 3 bases, with 17 bases left between them. The length of the CDR3 is 15 residues. CDR3 DNA sequence: TGTGCCAGCAGCCCCCCCGCCGGGACCTACTATGGCTACACCTTC. This gives the protein CASSPPAGTYYGYTF.

This clone was recorded only once. The genes are TRBV4-1 and TRBJ1-1, with a weak D call TRBD1 (5 bases). The germline V gene has CDR1 MGHRA and CDR2 YSYEKL. The CDR3 length is 14 residues. V was pared by 0 bases and J by 4 bases, with 9 bases between. CDR3 nucleotide sequence: TGCGCCAGCAGCCAAGAAATGAGGGGCACTGAAGCTTTCTTT. Translated, it gives CASSQEMRGTEAFF.

The chain carries TRBV4-1 and TRBJ2-5, with TRBD2 identical over 9 bases. The junction had 4 bases not matched to a gene; V was cut back by 0 bases and J by 5 bases. Germline CDR1 is MGHRA and CDR2 is YSYEKL. The CDR3 is 15 amino acids. This CDR3 is CASSQDGLAGETQYF. In DNA, the CDR3 is TGCGCCAGCAGCCAAGATGGGCTAGCGGGGGAGACCCAGTACTTC.

The rearrangement uses TRBV5-8 and TRBJ2-1, with D possibly TRBD2 on 7 matching bases. Per germline, CDR1 SGHTS and CDR2 YDEGEE. V lost 0 bases and J lost 0, with 13 bases in between. The CDR3 is made up of 17 amino acids. This chain's CDR3 is CASSLEGGGTSYNEQFF. The CDR3 DNA reads TGTGCCAGCAGCTTGGAGGGAGGGGGGACCTCCTACAATGAGCAGTTCTTC.

This clone was picked up one time. The chain combines TRBV5-5 with TRBJ1-4; D is uncertain. Germline assignment: CDR1 SGHKS and CDR2 YYEKEE (reference sequence). The CDR3 length is 14 residues. In DNA form, the CDR3 reads TGTGCGTCCCGGCAGGACCTCGGTAATGAAAAACTGTTTTTT. The encoded protein is CASRQDLGNEKLFF.

The gene calls are TRBV11-2 and TRBJ1-2; the D gene is possibly TRBD1 (6 bases). Between the trimmed V and J ends, which lost 5 bases and 8 bases, there was a span of 24 bases. Germline values: CDR1 SGHAT, CDR2 FQNNGV. The CDR3 loop spans 16 amino acids. The CDR3 region is CASSPLSGGRGEGYTF. The CDR3 nucleotides are TGTGCCAGCAGCCCTCTTAGCGGGGGCCGGGGTGAGGGCTACACCTTC.

This rearrangement joins TRBV28 to TRBJ2-3, with TRBD2 matching over 8 bases. Germline CDR1 and CDR2: MDHEN and SYDVKM. V lost 3 bases and J lost 7; bases outside the gene matches: 12. The CDR3 has 16 amino acids. DNA of the CDR3: TGTGCCAGCAGTTTTTTGGGCGGGGGGCGTCCATATACGCAGTATTTT. Translation: CASSFLGGGRPYTQYF.

V gene TRBV5-4 combines with J gene TRBJ2-3, with D possibly TRBD2 on 8 matching bases. The CDR3 totals 18 residues. Between the trimmed V and J ends, which lost 2 bases and 7 bases, there was a span of 26 bases. Germline-derived CDR1 and CDR2 are SGHNT and YYREEE (reference sequence). CDR3 sequence (DNA): TGTGCCAGCAGCTTATCGATAGCGGGGCAGGGGGTCATGAATACGCAGTATTTT. Residues: CASSLSIAGQGVMNTQYF.

The rearrangement joins TRBV18 to TRBJ1-5, with a weak D call TRBD1 (5 bases). From germline, CDR1 is KGHSH and CDR2 LQKENI. The CDR3 sequence is 13 residues long. Trimming shortened V by 4 bases and J by 5 bases, and 9 bases separated the two germline ends. DNA of the CDR3: TGTGCCAGCTCACACCGGGACGATCAGCCCCAGCATTTT. It yields the protein CASSHRDDQPQHF.

The chain links TRBV6-5 to TRBJ1-2; D possibly corresponds to TRBD1 (6 bases). Trimming cost V 2 bases and J 3 bases, with 13 bases left between them. The germline V gene has CDR1 MNHEY and CDR2 SVGAGI. The CDR3 has 15 amino acids. The CDR3, as DNA: TGTGCCAGCAGTTACAGGGGTGGACAGCACTATGGCTACACCTTC. It yields the protein CASSYRGGQHYGYTF.